This TCR beta chain was documented in a study of liver allograft versus peripheral blood T cells. Overall study: The authors compared T cell receptor repertoires in transplanted livers with those in the peripheral blood of recipients.

TCRdb re-analysed the reads in MiXCR, keeping a single row per CDR3 protein. This table has thousands of distinct CDR3 sequences, roughly 17% appearing once. This clonotype is labeled medium-sized. Its antigen remains unidentified. Overall study results and limits: In liver allografts, T cell receptor repertoires reportedly differed from the repertoires found in peripheral blood.

Between the trimmed V and J ends, which lost 2 bases and 5 bases, there was a span of 15 bases. The CDR3 covers 15 residues. CDR1 and CDR2 (germline): SGHTA, FQGNSA. This chain joins TRBV7-2 and TRBJ1-2, with a weak D call TRBD1 (6 bases). This clonotype originated in a human patient who had a liver transplant. Part of the T cell pool may stem from the graft donor. The CDR3 bases are TGTGCCAGCAGCTTACGGGACACCCAAGGGTATGGCTACACCTTC. Its protein is CASSLRDTQGYGYTF.